Listed below are T cell receptor beta chains from one sample, sequenced in a study of cytomegalovirus exposure and HLA in healthy donors. Measured with immunoSEQ multiplex PCR; TCRdb has only the in-frame clones, and not every one. The sample records more than 250,000 clones, about nine tenths being singletons. The specimen sequenced was PBMCs. Every receptor here comes from a woman in her 30s in good health and CMV-seropositive. Each CDR3 is given with its conserved first and last residue. A D gene is named only where the DNA matches it firmly. The listing skips clone size in some rows; elsewhere it reads once, few, many or a size class.

NA,NA,TRBV30,TRBJ1-2,CAWSVLLNYGYTF,TGTGCCTGGAGTGTACTGCTGAACTATGGCTACACCTTC
NA,NA,TRBV25-1,TRBJ1-1,CASSVPTTDEAFF,TGTGCCAGCAGTGTACCAACGACGGATGAAGCTTTCTTT
NA,NA,TRBV28,TRBJ2-1,CASSLYRPSDNEQFF,TGTGCCAGCAGTTTATATAGGCCATCCGACAATGAGCAGTTCTTC
NA,NA,TRBV15,TRBJ2-2,CATSRASNTGELFF,TGTGCCACCAGCAGAGCGTCGAACACCGGGGAGCTGTTTTTT
NA,NA,TRBV19,TRBJ2-7,CASSIGPEQYF,TGTGCCAGTAGTATCGGGCCGGAGCAGTACTTC
TRBD1,NA,TRBV7-2,TRBJ2-7,CASSLKQGGSEQYF,TGTGCCAGCAGCTTAAAACAGGGGGGAAGCGAGCAGTACTTC
NA,NA,TRBV29-1,TRBJ1-2,CSVEDPNYGYTF,TGCAGCGTCGAGGATCCCAACTATGGCTACACCTTC
NA,once,TRBV6-6,TRBJ1-6,CASGSQNNSPLHF,TGTGCCAGCGGTAGTCAGAATAATTCACCCCTCCACTTT
NA,NA,TRBV5-1,TRBJ2-1,CASRPRGGNYNEQFF,TGCGCCAGCCGACCCCGGGGCGGGAACTACAATGAGCAGTTCTTC
NA,once,TRBV30,TRBJ1-1,CAWRESNTEAFF,TGTGCCTGGAGAGAGTCGAACACTGAAGCTTTCTTT
NA,NA,TRBV6-4,TRBJ1-5,CASSPGAGPNQPQHF,TGTGCCAGCAGTCCCGGGGCGGGACCCAATCAGCCCCAGCATTTT
NA,NA,TRBV6-5,TRBJ1-3,CASSYSTRGRNTIYF,TGTGCCAGCAGTTACTCGACCCGGGGTCGAAACACCATATATTTT
NA,once,TRBV9,TRBJ2-2,CASSVQPLNTGELFF,TGTGCCAGCAGCGTTCAGCCCTTGAACACCGGGGAGCTGTTTTTT
TRBD1,NA,TRBV27,TRBJ1-1,CASSYGTGGEAFF,TGTGCCAGCAGTTACGGGACAGGGGGAGAAGCTTTCTTT
NA,NA,TRBV25-1,TRBJ2-1,CASSEQGSYNEQFF,TGTGCCAGCAGTGAGCAGGGGTCCTACAATGAGCAGTTCTTC
TRBD1,NA,TRBV28,TRBJ1-5,CASRQSGGGQPQHF,TGTGCCAGCAGGCAGTCAGGGGGAGGTCAGCCCCAGCATTTT
NA,NA,TRBV4-2,TRBJ2-2,CASSQDENTGELFF,TGTGCCAGCAGCCAAGACGAGAACACCGGGGAGCTGTTTTTT
NA,NA,TRBV15,TRBJ1-4,CATSRDDDLPEKLFF,TGTGCCACCAGCAGAGATGACGACCTACCGGAAAAACTGTTTTTT
NA,few,TRBV27,TRBJ2-7,CASSYQGRNEQYF,TGTGCCAGCAGTTACCAGGGTAGGAACGAGCAGTACTTC
NA,NA,TRBV5-6,TRBJ1-2,CASSVRWTDLYGYTF,TGTGCCAGCAGCGTACGCTGGACAGATCTCTATGGCTACACCTTC
NA,NA,TRBV5-6,TRBJ1-5,CASSTYYSNQPQHF,TGTGCCAGCAGCACCTACTATAGCAATCAGCCCCAGCATTTT
TRBD1,NA,TRBV30,TRBJ1-2,CAWSSKGLNRGPPLNYGYTF,TGTGCCTGGAGTTCTAAGGGATTAAACAGGGGTCCCCCCTTAAACTATGGCTACACCTTC
NA,NA,TRBV7-9,TRBJ2-7,CASSFRASYEQYF,TGTGCCAGCAGCTTCAGGGCTAGCTACGAGCAGTACTTC
TRBD2,once,TRBV4-1,TRBJ2-1,CASSQDTREGYNEQFF,TGCGCCAGCAGCCAAGATACGCGGGAGGGGTACAATGAGCAGTTCTTC
NA,NA,TRBV27,TRBJ1-2,CASSLSAGLGGYTF,TGTGCCAGCAGTTTATCTGCGGGACTGGGTGGCTACACCTTC
TRBD1,NA,TRBV27,TRBJ2-7,CASSLDRGSSYEQYF,TGTGCCAGCAGTCTGGACAGGGGATCCTCCTACGAGCAGTACTTC
NA,NA,TRBV29-1,TRBJ2-2,CSAPGQYTGELFF,TGCAGCGCACCTGGACAGTACACCGGGGAGCTGTTTTTT
TRBD1,NA,TRBV2,TRBJ1-2,CASLTDRGGGYTF,TGTGCCAGCCTAACTGACAGGGGAGGCGGCTACACCTTC
NA,NA,TRBV25-1,TRBJ2-5,CASSALETQYF,TGTGCCAGCAGTGCCCTAGAGACCCAGTACTTC
NA,NA,TRBV27,TRBJ1-1,CASSLNTGGMNTEAFF,TGTGCCAGCAGTTTAAATACAGGCGGAATGAACACTGAAGCTTTCTTT
NA,NA,TRBV30,TRBJ1-1,CAWTGLGTEAFF,TGTGCCTGGACAGGGCTGGGCACTGAAGCTTTCTTT
NA,NA,TRBV27,TRBJ1-6,CASSYRAQGTNSPLHF,TGTGCCAGCAGTTATCGAGCACAGGGTACTAATTCACCCCTCCACTTT
NA,NA,TRBV7-6,TRBJ2-2,CASSSSGTGNTGELFF,TGTGCCAGCAGCTCAAGTGGTACGGGGAACACCGGGGAGCTGTTTTTT
NA,NA,TRBV7-9,TRBJ1-5,CASSLEGRGNQPQHF,TGTGCCAGCAGCTTAGAAGGAAGGGGGAATCAGCCCCAGCATTTT
TRBD2,NA,TRBV9,TRBJ2-1,CASSVGLAGGPHEQFF,TGTGCCAGCAGCGTGGGGCTAGCGGGAGGGCCTCATGAGCAGTTCTTC
NA,NA,TRBV27,TRBJ1-5,CASTPSFFGRNNQPQHF,TGTGCCAGCACTCCTTCATTCTTTGGCCGAAACAATCAGCCCCAGCATTTT
TRBD1,NA,TRBV15,TRBJ2-7,CATSPGQGQYF,TGTGCCACCAGCCCAGGACAGGGGCAGTACTTC
NA,NA,TRBV10-3,TRBJ2-7,CAISEPGSHYEQYF,TGTGCCATCAGTGAGCCTGGGAGTCACTACGAGCAGTACTTC
NA,few,TRBV7-2,TRBJ2-3,CASSLPGLAPDF,TGTGCCAGCAGCTTGCCGGGACTCGCTCCGGATTTT
NA,once,TRBV5-1,TRBJ2-1,CASSQLVDNEQFF,TGCGCCAGCAGCCAGCTAGTGGACAATGAGCAGTTCTTC
NA,NA,TRBV20-1,TRBJ1-3,CSASPGNTIYF,TGCAGTGCTAGTCCGGGAAACACCATATATTTT
TRBD1,NA,TRBV2,TRBJ1-2,CASRPDRDGYTF,TGTGCCAGCAGACCCGACAGGGACGGCTACACCTTC